This entry lists 19 T cell receptor beta chains sequenced from one sample in a study of cytomegalovirus exposure and HLA in healthy donors (dated by TCRdb to the late 2010s). The protocol used for the library was the immunoSEQ multiplex PCR assay. For the multiplex PCR, a mixture combining 60 forward primers for TCR Vbeta segments and 13 reverse primers for TCR Jbeta segments was used. The clones in this table, taken by TCRdb from immuneACCESS, are in-frame only. Not every clone is retained; where verified, under half of the shortfall comes from an unresolved V gene, and the cause of the rest is unknown. The sample yields tens of thousands of clones; 79% were counted once. In total, the top ten clones hold about 22% of the sample. The sample was PBMCs. The receptors come from a woman in her forties in good health and CMV-seropositive.

The CDR3 DNA follows: TGTGCCAGTAGTCTCGCTCCGAGGTCCGGGAATGAGCAGTTCTTC. Protein: CASSLAPRSGNEQFF. The chain links TRBV19 to TRBJ2-1; D call uncertain. Trimming cost V 5 bases and J 7 bases, with 18 bases left between them. Germline-derived CDR1 and CDR2 are LNHDA and SQIVND (reference sequence). This CDR3 has 15 residues.

V and J are TRBV5-6 and TRBJ2-7; D not certain. V lost 3 bases to trimming and J lost 5 bases, with 9 bases between them. CDR1 is SGHDT and CDR2 is YYEEEE in the germline V gene. The CDR3 is 12 amino acids. Written as DNA, the CDR3 is TGTGCCAGCAGCTCTTTTAATAACGAGCAGTACTTC. It yields the protein CASSSFNNEQYF.

This clone was recorded once. The chain couples TRBV7-6 to TRBJ1-6, with D possibly being TRBD1 (6 bases). This CDR3 is built from 17 residues. The V and J ends lost 4 bases and 7 bases respectively, with 20 bases between them. In germline, CDR1 is SGHVS, CDR2 FNYEAQ. The CDR3 loop is CASSYSPQDSTNSPLHF. CDR3 nucleotides: TGTGCCAGCAGCTACAGCCCTCAGGACAGCACCAATTCACCCCTCCACTTT.

This clone was seen a handful of times. This rearrangement joins TRBV5-1 to TRBJ2-7; TRBD2 matches 11 bases. CDR3 length: 17 residues. Unmatched junction bases numbered 13, after V lost 5 bases and J lost 3 bases. CDR1 SGHRS and CDR2 YFSETQ come from the germline V gene. The CDR3 DNA sequence: TGCGCCAGCAGTACTAGCGGGGGAGATCTAATTTTCTACGAGCAGTACTTC. Protein sequence: CASSTSGGDLIFYEQYF.

This sequence joins TRBV6-5 and TRBJ2-7; D is possibly TRBD2 (6 bases). Germline V gene sequence: CDR1 MNHEY, CDR2 SVGAGI. This CDR3 region has 16 residues. The V gene lost 0 bases and the J gene lost 0 bases, with 12 bases spanning the gap. Here the CDR3 DNA reads TGTGCCAGCAGTTACTCGGGTAGCGGTAACTCCTACGAGCAGTACTTC. This translates into CASSYSGSGNSYEQYF.

This rearrangement joins TRBV29-1 to TRBJ1-1; maybe TRBD1 (5 bases). CDR1 SQVTM and CDR2 ANQGSEA come from the germline V gene. CDR3 length: 12 amino acids. Trimming cost V 8 bases and J 5 bases, with 15 bases left between them. The CDR3: CSSGGSGTEAFF. CDR3 in DNA: TGCAGCTCTGGGGGTAGCGGGACTGAAGCTTTCTTT.

The chain has TRBV5-1 and TRBJ2-2; 13 positions agree with TRBD2. V lost 7 bases to trimming and J lost 6 bases; unmatched junction nucleotides: 12. CDR1 and CDR2 from the germline V gene are SGHRS and YFSETQ. The CDR3 consists of 17 residues. The CDR3: CASYWTSGSPRAGELFF. CDR3 nucleotide sequence: TGCGCCAGCTACTGGACTAGCGGGAGCCCTCGGGCCGGGGAGCTGTTTTTT.

The J gene is TRBJ2-3, the V gene TRBV7-9, with 12 nucleotides matching TRBD2. V was pared by 5 bases and J by 3 bases, with 3 bases of the junction left unmatched. Per germline, CDR1 SEHNR and CDR2 FQNEAQ (reference sequence). The CDR3 contains 15 residues. In DNA form, the CDR3 reads TGTGCCAGCAGCCCGACTAGCGGGAGAACAGATACGCAGTATTTT. Residues: CASSPTSGRTDTQYF.

This clone was seen only once. The DNA for the CDR3 is TGTGCCAGCAGGGAAGAGGGGGGGCTCGGCATTCAGTACTTC. This encodes CASREEGGLGIQYF. This rearrangement joins TRBV28 to TRBJ2-4, with TRBD2 as a possible D gene (7 bases). The V gene lost 6 bases and the J gene lost 9 bases, with 18 bases spanning the gap. The CDR3 covers 14 residues. CDR1 is MDHEN and CDR2 is SYDVKM in the germline V gene.

The V and J genes are TRBV5-4 and TRBJ1-1; TRBD1 aligns across 9 bases. V was clipped by 5 bases and J by 7 bases; unmatched bases: 6. The CDR3 totals 13 residues. Germline V gives CDR1 SGHNT, CDR2 YYREEE (reference sequence). CDR3 loop: CASRLQGAVEAFF. For the CDR3, the DNA is TGTGCCAGCAGGTTACAGGGGGCGGTTGAAGCTTTCTTT.

V is TRBV18 and J is TRBJ2-2; D unresolved. The germline V and J ends were trimmed by 3 bases and 4 bases, with 9 bases remaining between them. The CDR3 sequence is 14 residues long. In germline, CDR1 is KGHSH, CDR2 LQKENI. CDR3 nucleotide sequence: TGTGCCAGCTCACCTCAGGTTGGCACCGGGGAGCTGTTTTTT. Translation gives CASSPQVGTGELFF. Full variable domain (rest looked up from reference TRBV18 and TRBJ2-2): NAGVMQNPRHLVRRRGQEARLRCSPMKGHSHVYWYRQLPEEGLKFMVYLQKENIIDESGMPKERFSAEFPKEGPSILRIQQVVRGDSAAYFCASSPQVGTGELFFGEGSRLTVL.

This clone was recorded only once. The chain has TRBV29-1 and TRBJ2-1, with 9 bases that match TRBD1. The CDR3 spans 14 residues. V was pared by 7 bases and J by 5 bases, with 9 bases of the junction left unmatched. CDR1 SQVTM and CDR2 ANQGSEA come from the germline V gene. The CDR3 DNA sequence: TGCAGCGCCGACCGGGACAGGGAAGACAATGAGCAGTTCTTC. Amino acids: CSADRDREDNEQFF.

This clone was seen a few times. The chain joins TRBV5-6 to TRBJ1-6, with unresolved D. CDR1 and CDR2 from the germline V gene are SGHDT and YYEEEE. The CDR3 sequence is 13 residues long. Trimming left V 2 bases short and J 10 bases short, with 10 bases between. In nucleotides, the CDR3 is TGTGCCAGCAGCTTAGCGGGGAACTCACCCCTCCACTTT. Residues: CASSLAGNSPLHF. Based on the CDR3 plus reference TRBV5-6 and TRBJ1-6, the full variable domain is DAGVTQSPTHLIKTRGQQVTLRCSPKSGHDTVSWYQQALGQGPQFIFQYYEEEERQRGNFPDRFSGHQFPNYSSELNVNALLLGDSALYLCASSLAGNSPLHFGNGTRLTVT.

There are a few counts of this clone. The rearrangement joins TRBV29-1 to TRBJ1-2; no reliable D call. V lost 0 bases and J lost 4, with 12 bases in between. Germline assignment: CDR1 SQVTM and CDR2 ANQGSEA. The CDR3 covers 14 residues. The CDR3 spells CSVEDTGMGYGYTF. CDR3 bases: TGCAGCGTTGAAGATACGGGAATGGGCTATGGCTACACCTTC.

The V and J genes are TRBV28 and TRBJ2-7, with 8 bases identical to TRBD1. V trimming: 6 bases; J trimming: 4 bases; junction bases outside the gene matches: 5. The CDR3 covers 13 residues. The V gene's germline CDR1 is MDHEN and CDR2 SYDVKM. CDR3 residues: CASRGTGVYEQYF. The CDR3 DNA follows: TGTGCCAGCAGGGGGACAGGTGTTTACGAGCAGTACTTC. Full variable domain (remainder filled in from reference TRBV28 and TRBJ2-7): DVKVTQSSRYLVKRTGEKVFLECVQDMDHENMFWYRQDPGLGLRLIYFSYDVKMKEKGDIPEGYSVSREKKERFSLILESASTNQTSMYLCASRGTGVYEQYFGPGTRLTVT.

With respect to this clone: The same CDR3 arises from other DNA sequences in this sample as well. The rearrangement links TRBV25-1 to TRBJ1-1; TRBD1 matches 10 bases. Germline lookup yields CDR1 MGHDK and CDR2 SYGVNS. The V segment lost 5 bases and the J segment 3 bases; nucleotides outside the gene matches: 3. The CDR3 covers 14 residues. The CDR3 reads CASSRQGAYTEAFF. The DNA for the CDR3 is TGTGCCAGCAGTCGACAGGGGGCGTACACTGAAGCTTTCTTT.

The rearrangement uses TRBV13 and TRBJ2-1, with D possibly matching TRBD2 (5 bases). Trimming removed 3 bases at V and 10 bases at J, with 10 bases between. Germline-derived CDR1 and CDR2 are PRHDT and FYEKMQ (reference sequence). The CDR3 sequence is 12 residues long. The chain's CDR3 is CASSFYGEEQFF. CDR3 DNA sequence: TGTGCCAGCAGCTTCTACGGGGAGGAGCAGTTCTTC.

V gene TRBV7-9 combines with J gene TRBJ2-7; 7 positions match TRBD1. The CDR3 consists of 17 residues. With V trimmed by 5 bases and J by 3 bases, 16 bases remained unmatched. CDR1 is SEHNR and CDR2 is FQNEAQ in the germline V gene (reference sequence). The CDR3 reads CASSPMNRGSPHYEQYF. CDR3 in DNA: TGTGCCAGCAGCCCCATGAACAGGGGATCCCCCCACTACGAGCAGTACTTC.

This chain uses TRBV4-1 with TRBJ2-7; 7 bases match TRBD2. This CDR3 comprises 16 residues. With V trimmed by 1 base and J by 2 bases, 8 bases remained unmatched. CDR1 and CDR2 (germline): MGHRA, YSYEKL. CDR3 nucleotides: TGCGCCAGCAGCCAAGTCCCTAGCGGTGCTCCCTACGAGCAGTACTTC. Residues: CASSQVPSGAPYEQYF.